The source of this T cell receptor beta chain is a study of blood T cell repertoires in COVID-19. On the study more broadly: Sources were T cells, B-cell-depleted T cells, or PBMCs; the material itself was cDNA or gDNA.

Per the germline V gene, CDR1 is MGHRA and CDR2 is YSYEKL. The CDR3 is 16 residues long. Trimming took 4 bases from V and 5 from J; bases not matched to a gene: 8. This table comes from immunoSEQ multiplex PCR, and its TCRdb copy is limited to in-frame clones, with some not included. The table lists 250,000 or so clones, around 90% of them singletons, with approximately 3% in the top ten. During the 2 weeks before they entered the study, exposed participants had met someone with a PCR-confirmed or clinician-diagnosed COVID-19 case. The chain employs TRBV4-1 and TRBJ2-5, with TRBD2 identical over 12 bases. This TCR was recovered from a middle-aged man who had been exposed to COVID-19. Sequencing was done on a sample of PBMCs or T cells enriched from blood (not recorded which). The CDR3 DNA reads TGCGCCAGCAGCCTACGACTAGCGGGAGTGGGGGAGACCCAGTACTTC. This encodes CASSLRLAGVGETQYF.